The 17 T cell receptor beta chains in this list originate from one sample, sequenced in a study of blood T cell repertoires in COVID-19. The assay was immunoSEQ multiplex PCR, and TCRdb's table has in-frame clones only and misses some. The repertoire holds some 300,000 clones, with almost 90% as singletons. Material for sequencing was PBMCs or T cells enriched from blood (not recorded which). The receptors shown here come from a woman between 18 and 29 years old with acute COVID-19.

V gene TRBV23-1 combines with J gene TRBJ2-7; 10 nucleotides match TRBD1. TRBV23-1 is given ORF status, its function remaining uncertain. V was clipped by 6 bases and J by 4 bases; unmatched bases: 6. CDR3 size: 14 residues. CDR3 protein: CASSQRTGGYEQYF. Written as DNA, the CDR3 is TGCGCCAGCAGCCAGAGGACAGGGGGGTACGAGCAGTACTTC.

This chain joins TRBV12-5 and TRBJ1-1; D unresolved. Germline CDR1 LGHNT, CDR2 FRNRAP. The CDR3 spans 16 residues. Trimming left V 2 bases short and J 11 bases short, with 24 bases between. The CDR3 sequence: CASGLPTRKGEGVAFF. CDR3 bases: TGTGCTAGTGGTTTGCCTACGAGGAAGGGTGAGGGAGTCGCTTTCTTT.

The gene calls are TRBV7-8 and TRBJ2-7; the D gene is possibly TRBD2 (5 bases). Germline CDR1 SGHVS, CDR2 FQNEAQ. The CDR3 has 14 residues. Trimming removed 2 bases from V and 6 bases from J, with 14 bases in between. This chain's CDR3 is CASSLIRGITEQYF. The DNA of the CDR3 is TGTGCCAGCAGCTTAATCCGAGGGATTACCGAGCAGTACTTC.

The gene calls are TRBV2 and TRBJ2-2; weak D call: TRBD1 (6 bases). CDR3 length: 14 amino acids. Per the germline V gene, CDR1 is SNHLY and CDR2 is FYNNEI. V was clipped by 5 bases and J by 2 bases, with 9 bases between them. CDR3 sequence (DNA): TGTGCCAGCAGTAGGGACACCAACACCGGGGAGCTGTTTTTT. Its protein is CASSRDTNTGELFF. The full variable domain, with the rest looked up from reference TRBV2 and TRBJ2-2, is EPEVTQTPSHQVTQMGQEVILRCVPISNHLYFYWYRQILGQKVEFLVSFYNNEISEKSEIFDDQFSVERPDGSNFTLKIRSTKLEDSAMYFCASSRDTNTGELFFGEGSRLTVL.

Turning to this clone: Compared with germline, one end of the junction differs, possibly owing to a read error. V and J are TRBV7-7 and TRBJ2-5, with TRBD2 matching 15 bases. CDR1 SSHAT and CDR2 FNYEAQ come from the germline V gene (reference sequence). This CDR3 comprises 16 residues. The CDR3 sequence is CASSTGLAGGSETQYF. The CDR3 bases are TGTGCTAGCAGCACGGGACTAGCGGGAGGTTCAGAGACCCAGTACTTC.

V gene TRBV7-9 combines with J gene TRBJ2-7; D may be TRBD1 (5 bases). The V gene's germline CDR1 is SEHNR and CDR2 FQNEAQ (reference sequence). This CDR3 comprises 13 residues. V was shortened by 3 bases and J by 7 bases, with 13 bases between the two germline ends. The CDR3 reads CASSFSGFGEQYF. CDR3 coding DNA: TGTGCCAGCAGCTTTTCAGGGTTTGGGGAGCAGTACTTC.

This clone was picked up one time. The J gene is TRBJ1-1, the V gene TRBV24-1, with unresolved D. The length of the CDR3 is 13 residues. CDR1 is KGHDR, CDR2 SFDVKD, per germline. Trimming cost V 10 bases and J 3 bases, with 14 bases left between them. CDR3 amino acids: CATEAGPYTEAFF. CDR3 coding DNA: TGTGCCACAGAGGCGGGCCCTTACACTGAAGCTTTCTTT.

V usage is TRBV28 and J usage is TRBJ2-7; D is undetermined. The germline gives CDR1 MDHEN, CDR2 SYDVKM. This CDR3 contains 15 residues. The V end was cut by 5 bases, the J end by 3 bases, with 17 bases between. The CDR3 reads CASSPPLGGNYEQYF. In DNA, the CDR3 is TGTGCCAGCAGTCCACCCCTTGGCGGAAACTACGAGCAGTACTTC.

This sequence joins TRBV15 and TRBJ1-2; no clear D. The V gene's germline CDR1 is LNHNV and CDR2 YYDKDF (reference sequence). Trimming left V 0 bases short and J 4 bases short, with 12 bases between. The CDR3 covers 15 residues. CDR3: CATSRDYGEPYGYTF. The DNA for the CDR3 is TGTGCCACCAGCAGAGATTACGGGGAACCCTATGGCTACACCTTC.

V and J are TRBV3-1 (or the pseudogene TRBV3-2) and TRBJ2-1; maybe TRBD2 (6 bases). In germline, CDR1 is LGHDT, CDR2 YNNKEL (reference sequence). The CDR3 is 15 amino acids. The ends were cut back, 5 bases at V and 4 bases at J, with 15 bases in the middle. DNA for the CDR3: TGTGCCAGCAGCTATCCGGGACTGAGTTACAATGAGCAGTTCTTC. Its protein product is CASSYPGLSYNEQFF.

The rearrangement joins TRBV19 to TRBJ2-5, with 10 bases identical to TRBD1. Trimming removed 5 bases from V and 4 bases from J; junction bases left unmatched: 10. The CDR3 is 16 amino acids. CDR1 and CDR2 (germline): LNHDA, SQIVND (reference sequence). The CDR3 loop is CASSVSGTGAGETQYF. The DNA of the CDR3 is TGTGCCAGTAGTGTCTCCGGGACAGGGGCGGGAGAGACCCAGTACTTC.

The gene calls are TRBV2 and TRBJ2-4; 8 positions agree with TRBD1. Germline values: CDR1 SNHLY, CDR2 FYNNEI. The CDR3 runs to 16 residues. J gave up 3 bases and V 8 bases, and 12 bases lay outside the gene matches. CDR3 sequence (DNA): TGTGCCAGCGGCGGCACAGGGGGTGGCGGCAAAAACATTCAGTACTTC. Translated, it gives CASGGTGGGGKNIQYF.

The gene calls are TRBV27 and TRBJ1-4; D unresolved. Trimming stripped 3 bases from V and 0 bases from J, with 8 bases between. There are 15 residues in the CDR3. Germline assignment: CDR1 MNHEY and CDR2 SMNVEV (reference sequence). In DNA, the CDR3 is TGTGCCAGCAGTTTCGACTTTGCAACTAATGAAAAACTGTTTTTT. Protein: CASSFDFATNEKLFF.

The chain carries TRBV7-3 and TRBJ2-6; D is undetermined. This CDR3 contains 13 residues. The ends were cut back, 2 bases at V and 12 bases at J, with 11 bases in the middle. The V gene's germline CDR1 is SGHTA and CDR2 FQGTGA. Here the CDR3 DNA reads TGTGCCAGCAGCTTAGGCTTCGAAAGCGTCCTGACTTTC. It codes for CASSLGFESVLTF. The full variable domain, with the rest looked up from reference TRBV7-3 and TRBJ2-6, is GAGVSQTPSNKVTEKGKYVELRCDPISGHTALYWYRQSLGQGPEFLIYFQGTGAADDSGLPNDRFFAVRPEGSVSTLKIQRTERGDSAVYLCASSLGFESVLTFGAGSRLTVL.

V usage is TRBV11-2 and J usage is TRBJ1-2, with 10 bases lining up with TRBD1. CDR3 length equals 18 residues. The V gene's germline CDR1 is SGHAT and CDR2 FQNNGV. The J segment lost 8 bases and the V segment lost 4 bases, leaving 19 bases of the junction unmatched. CDR3: CASSSREGPGQGKRGYTF. The DNA of the CDR3 is TGTGCCAGCAGCTCGAGGGAGGGTCCGGGACAGGGGAAAAGAGGCTACACCTTC.

This sequence joins TRBV11-2 and TRBJ2-5, with D possibly being TRBD2 (5 bases). V dropped 1 base and J dropped 3 bases, with 15 bases sitting between them. CDR3 length: 16 residues. Germline V gene lookup returns CDR1 SGHAT and CDR2 FQNNGV. The CDR3 loop is CASSLVISSGEETQYF. CDR3 sequence (DNA): TGTGCCAGCAGCTTAGTAATCTCCAGCGGTGAAGAGACCCAGTACTTC.

The J gene is TRBJ2-3, the V gene TRBV28, with 8 bases fitting TRBD2. The V segment lost 3 bases and the J segment 7 bases; nucleotides outside the gene matches: 9. There are 15 residues in the CDR3. The germline V gene encodes CDR1 MDHEN and CDR2 SYDVKM. CDR3 sequence: CASSLVVAGLNTQYF. CDR3 sequence (DNA): TGTGCCAGCAGTTTGGTGGTAGCGGGGCTTAATACGCAGTATTTT.